These T cell receptor beta chains were read from a single sample in a study of shared clonotypes between healthy human individuals. Profiled with immunoSEQ multiplex PCR; TCRdb holds only in-frame clones, not every one. The sample records some 630,000 clones, about 95% being singletons. The specimen sequenced was naive CD8+ T cells sorted from blood. All receptors derive from a woman aged 25 to 39 in good health. Both conserved end residues are part of each CDR3. Fields, in order: CDR3 length, V gene, CDR3 protein.

cdr3_length: 15; v_call: TRBV27; cdr3_aa: CASSLPGTIYNEQFF
cdr3_length: 13; v_call: TRBV7-9; cdr3_aa: CASTGEGNQPQHF
cdr3_length: 16; v_call: TRBV7-9; cdr3_aa: CASTSGETSPWNEQFF
cdr3_length: 14; v_call: TRBV28; cdr3_aa: CASSLSAGYQPQHF
cdr3_length: 16; v_call: TRBV5-1; cdr3_aa: CASSSTGGSFSYEQYF
cdr3_length: 14; v_call: TRBV19; cdr3_aa: CASGSGFWTGELFF
cdr3_length: 17; v_call: TRBV9; cdr3_aa: CASSDGPWGPNTGELFF
cdr3_length: 14; v_call: TRBV27; cdr3_aa: CASSYQGGNEKLFF
cdr3_length: 13; v_call: TRBV2; cdr3_aa: CASVHRGGGELFF
cdr3_length: 14; v_call: TRBV6-1; cdr3_aa: CASLVSWGNTEAFF
cdr3_length: 15; v_call: TRBV5-6; cdr3_aa: CASSWETSGFYEQYF
cdr3_length: 15; v_call: TRBV4-1; cdr3_aa: CASSQEHRSSYEQYF
cdr3_length: 16; v_call: TRBV11-1; cdr3_aa: CASSLTPVQRYTEAFF
cdr3_length: 16; v_call: TRBV27; cdr3_aa: CASRPILAGAYNEQFF
cdr3_length: 17; v_call: TRBV6-1; cdr3_aa: CASSDDGGELNYEKLFF
cdr3_length: 18; v_call: TRBV4-2; cdr3_aa: CASSHSLVGGEVTGELFF
cdr3_length: 15; v_call: TRBV2; cdr3_aa: CASSEGHFSGNTIYF
cdr3_length: 15; v_call: TRBV7-8; cdr3_aa: CASSLRAPNTGELFF
cdr3_length: 14; v_call: TRBV5-8; cdr3_aa: CASSPTAGFPPQHF
cdr3_length: 14; v_call: TRBV27; cdr3_aa: CASSPTGSSYEQYF
cdr3_length: 18; v_call: TRBV7-8; cdr3_aa: CASSLSGSGDRANTEAFF
cdr3_length: 13; v_call: TRBV2; cdr3_aa: CASARGPGDEQFF
cdr3_length: 16; v_call: TRBV28; cdr3_aa: CASSLGARGSSYEQYF
cdr3_length: 11; v_call: TRBV9; cdr3_aa: CASSVGDEQYF
cdr3_length: 14; v_call: TRBV27; cdr3_aa: CASSFQGGNYGYTF
cdr3_length: 14; v_call: TRBV2; cdr3_aa: CASRTSGRRGEQFF
cdr3_length: 13; v_call: TRBV6-5; cdr3_aa: CASSSRDRVEQYF
cdr3_length: 17; v_call: TRBV6-1; cdr3_aa: CASSETGPGDLNTEAFF
cdr3_length: 14; v_call: TRBV19; cdr3_aa: CASSRTGGYYGYTF
cdr3_length: 19; v_call: TRBV15; cdr3_aa: CATSRGPGLAGGESGEQFF
cdr3_length: 14; v_call: TRBV5-1; cdr3_aa: CASSQSNPYNEQFF
cdr3_length: 15; v_call: TRBV11-1; cdr3_aa: CASSESKGYYTEAFF
cdr3_length: 14; v_call: TRBV12-2; cdr3_aa: CASRSGILNYGYTF
cdr3_length: 15; v_call: TRBV19; cdr3_aa: CASRTSGSVNNEQFF
cdr3_length: 14; v_call: TRBV6-1; cdr3_aa: CASGLDGTNYGYTF
cdr3_length: 17; v_call: TRBV19; cdr3_aa: CASSPKYVRPIYNEQFF
cdr3_length: 13; v_call: TRBV5-4; cdr3_aa: CASSSWDGAKAFF
cdr3_length: 14; v_call: TRBV28; cdr3_aa: CASQAGGQTYEQYF
cdr3_length: 15; v_call: TRBV10-2; cdr3_aa: CASSESSQGNQPQHF
cdr3_length: 12; v_call: TRBV7-9; cdr3_aa: CASSLGTGSRFF
cdr3_length: 16; v_call: TRBV11-2; cdr3_aa: CASSLELAGVFAEQYF
cdr3_length: 13; v_call: TRBV5-5; cdr3_aa: CASSYGASYEQYF
cdr3_length: 13; v_call: TRBV28; cdr3_aa: CASSPSDNTEAFF
cdr3_length: 14; v_call: TRBV27; cdr3_aa: CASSLSGGLGGYTF
cdr3_length: 18; v_call: TRBV28; cdr3_aa: CASSDRDTSSATNEKLFF
cdr3_length: 15; v_call: TRBV11-2; cdr3_aa: CASSFLAGVWDTQYF
cdr3_length: 17; v_call: TRBV4-1; cdr3_aa: CASSQGWTGMIENIQYF
cdr3_length: 15; v_call: TRBV5-4; cdr3_aa: CASSLVGSPTDTQYF
cdr3_length: 13; v_call: TRBV27; cdr3_aa: CASSARSSNEQFF
cdr3_length: 13; v_call: TRBV5-6; cdr3_aa: CASTVGRMYGYTF
cdr3_length: 16; v_call: TRBV4-1; cdr3_aa: CASSQEMASAPVGQYF
cdr3_length: 16; v_call: TRBV5-6; cdr3_aa: CASSLEGQEINYGYTF
cdr3_length: 15; v_call: TRBV4-2; cdr3_aa: CASSQVAGPGFQQYF
cdr3_length: 15; v_call: TRBV7-2; cdr3_aa: CASSPGRLSTDTQYF